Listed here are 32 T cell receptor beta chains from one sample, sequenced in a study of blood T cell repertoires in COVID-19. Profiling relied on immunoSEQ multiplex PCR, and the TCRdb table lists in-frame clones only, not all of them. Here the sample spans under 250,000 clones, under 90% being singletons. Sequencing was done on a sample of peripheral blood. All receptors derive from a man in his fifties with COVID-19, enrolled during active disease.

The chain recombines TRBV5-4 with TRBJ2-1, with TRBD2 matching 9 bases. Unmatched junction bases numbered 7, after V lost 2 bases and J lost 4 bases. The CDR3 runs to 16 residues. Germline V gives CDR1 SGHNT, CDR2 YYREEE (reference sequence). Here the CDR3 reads CASSFSRAGGYNEQFF. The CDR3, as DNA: TGTGCCAGCAGCTTTTCCCGAGCGGGGGGTTACAATGAGCAGTTCTTC. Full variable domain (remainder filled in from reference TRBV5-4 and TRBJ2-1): ETGVTQSPTHLIKTRGQQVTLRCSSQSGHNTVSWYQQALGQGPQFIFQYYREEENGRGNFPPRFSGLQFPNYSSELNVNALELDDSALYLCASSFSRAGGYNEQFFGPGTRLTVL.

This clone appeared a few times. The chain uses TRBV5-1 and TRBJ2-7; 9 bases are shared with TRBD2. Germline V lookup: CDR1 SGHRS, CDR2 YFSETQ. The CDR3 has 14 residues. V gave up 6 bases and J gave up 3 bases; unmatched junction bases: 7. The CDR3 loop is CASTRVAGVYEQYF. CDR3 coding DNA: TGCGCCAGCACACGGGTAGCGGGAGTCTACGAGCAGTACTTC. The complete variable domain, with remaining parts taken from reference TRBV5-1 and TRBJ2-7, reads KAGVTQTPRYLIKTRGQQVTLSCSPISGHRSVSWYQQTPGQGLQFLFEYFSETQRNKGNFPGRFSGRQFSNSRSEMNVSTLELGDSALYLCASTRVAGVYEQYFGPGTRLTVT.

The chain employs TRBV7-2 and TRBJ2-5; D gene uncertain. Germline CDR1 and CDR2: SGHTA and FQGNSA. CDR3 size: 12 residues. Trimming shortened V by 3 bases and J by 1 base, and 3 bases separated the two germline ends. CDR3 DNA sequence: TGTGCCAGCAGCTTTCGCCAAGAGACCCAGTACTTC. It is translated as CASSFRQETQYF.

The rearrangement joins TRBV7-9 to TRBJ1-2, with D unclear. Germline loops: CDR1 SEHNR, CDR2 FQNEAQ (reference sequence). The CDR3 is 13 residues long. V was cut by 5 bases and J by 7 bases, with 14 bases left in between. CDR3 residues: CASSRPGLGGYTF. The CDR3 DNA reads TGTGCCAGCAGCAGGCCAGGTCTTGGTGGCTACACCTTC. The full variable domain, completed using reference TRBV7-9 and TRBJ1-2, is DTGVSQNPRHKITKRGQNVTFRCDPISEHNRLYWYRQTLGQGPEFLTYFQNEAQLEKSRLLSDRFSAERPKGSFSTLEIQRTEQGDSAMYLCASSRPGLGGYTFGSGTRLTVV.

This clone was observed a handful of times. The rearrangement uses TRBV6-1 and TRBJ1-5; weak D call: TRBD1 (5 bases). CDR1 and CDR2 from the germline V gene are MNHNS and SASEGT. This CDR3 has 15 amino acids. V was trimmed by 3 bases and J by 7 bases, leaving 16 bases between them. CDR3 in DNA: TGTGCCAGCAGTGAGTTGGGGCAGGGATCCCAGCCCCAGCATTTT. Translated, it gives CASSELGQGSQPQHF.

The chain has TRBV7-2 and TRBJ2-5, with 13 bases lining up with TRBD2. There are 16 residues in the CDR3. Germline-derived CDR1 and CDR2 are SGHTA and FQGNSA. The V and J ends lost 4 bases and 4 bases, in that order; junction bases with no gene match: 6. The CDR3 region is CASSSTSGRAAETQYF. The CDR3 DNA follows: TGTGCCAGCAGCTCAACTAGCGGGAGGGCCGCAGAGACCCAGTACTTC.

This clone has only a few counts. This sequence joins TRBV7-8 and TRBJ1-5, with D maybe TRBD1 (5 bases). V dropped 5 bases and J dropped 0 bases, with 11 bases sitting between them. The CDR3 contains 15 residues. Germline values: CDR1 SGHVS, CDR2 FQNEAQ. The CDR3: CASSGGEYSNQPQHF. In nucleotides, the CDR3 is TGTGCCAGCAGCGGGGGGGAGTATAGCAATCAGCCCCAGCATTTT.

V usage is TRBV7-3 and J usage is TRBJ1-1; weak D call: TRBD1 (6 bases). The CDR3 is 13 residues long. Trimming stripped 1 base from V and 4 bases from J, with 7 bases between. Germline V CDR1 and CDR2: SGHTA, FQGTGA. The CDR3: CASSLSRGTEAFF. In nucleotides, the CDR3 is TGTGCCAGCAGCTTAAGCAGGGGCACTGAAGCTTTCTTT.

The CDR3 reads CAGGGQGDQPQHF. Written as DNA, the CDR3 is TGTGCCGGGGGTGGACAGGGGGATCAGCCCCAGCATTTT. This chain joins TRBV2 and TRBJ1-5; 10 bases match TRBD1. The germline gives CDR1 SNHLY, CDR2 FYNNEI. Unmatched junction bases numbered 6, after V lost 11 bases and J lost 5 bases. This CDR3 spans 13 amino acids. Based on the CDR3 plus reference TRBV2 and TRBJ1-5, the full variable domain is EPEVTQTPSHQVTQMGQEVILRCVPISNHLYFYWYRQILGQKVEFLVSFYNNEISEKSEIFDDQFSVERPDGSNFTLKIRSTKLEDSAMYFCAGGGQGDQPQHFGDGTRLSIL.

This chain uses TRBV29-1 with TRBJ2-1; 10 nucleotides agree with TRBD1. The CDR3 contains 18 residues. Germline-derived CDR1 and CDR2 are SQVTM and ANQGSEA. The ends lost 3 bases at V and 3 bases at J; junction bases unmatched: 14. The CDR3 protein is CSVDRPARQGALYNEQFF. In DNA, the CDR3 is TGCAGCGTTGATCGACCGGCCAGACAGGGGGCCCTCTACAATGAGCAGTTCTTC.

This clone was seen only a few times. CDR3 sequence reads: CASSLDTGGQQYF. The CDR3 nucleotides are TGTGCCAGCAGCTTAGATACAGGGGGACAGCAGTACTTC. The rearrangement uses TRBV11-2 and TRBJ2-7; 8 bases match TRBD1. Germline V gene sequence: CDR1 SGHAT, CDR2 FQNNGV. The CDR3 is made up of 13 amino acids. The J segment lost 8 bases and the V segment lost 0 bases, leaving 3 bases of the junction unmatched.

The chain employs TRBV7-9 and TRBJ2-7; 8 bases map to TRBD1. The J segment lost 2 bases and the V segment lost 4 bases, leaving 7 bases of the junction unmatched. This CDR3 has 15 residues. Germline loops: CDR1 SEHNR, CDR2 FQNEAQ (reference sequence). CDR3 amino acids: CASSSPWTGTYEQYF. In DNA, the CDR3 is TGTGCCAGCAGCTCCCCCTGGACAGGGACCTACGAGCAGTACTTC.

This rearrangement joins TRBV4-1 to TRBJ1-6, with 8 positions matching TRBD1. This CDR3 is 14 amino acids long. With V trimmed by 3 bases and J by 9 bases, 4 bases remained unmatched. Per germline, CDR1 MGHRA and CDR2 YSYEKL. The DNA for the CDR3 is TGCGCCAGCAGCCAGATGACAGGGGTTTCACCCCTCCACTTT. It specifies CASSQMTGVSPLHF.

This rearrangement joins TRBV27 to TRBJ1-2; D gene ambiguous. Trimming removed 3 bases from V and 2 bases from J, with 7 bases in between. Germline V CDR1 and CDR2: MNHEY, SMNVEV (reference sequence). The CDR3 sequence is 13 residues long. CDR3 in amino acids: CASSFALNYGYTF. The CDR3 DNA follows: TGTGCCAGCAGTTTCGCGCTGAACTATGGCTACACCTTC.

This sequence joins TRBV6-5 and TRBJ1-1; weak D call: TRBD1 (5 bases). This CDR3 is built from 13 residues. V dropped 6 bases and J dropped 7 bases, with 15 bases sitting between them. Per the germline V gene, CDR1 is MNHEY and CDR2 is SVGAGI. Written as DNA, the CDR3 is TGTGCCAGCAGGGTTAACGGGGGAAGTGAAGCTTTCTTT. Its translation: CASRVNGGSEAFF.

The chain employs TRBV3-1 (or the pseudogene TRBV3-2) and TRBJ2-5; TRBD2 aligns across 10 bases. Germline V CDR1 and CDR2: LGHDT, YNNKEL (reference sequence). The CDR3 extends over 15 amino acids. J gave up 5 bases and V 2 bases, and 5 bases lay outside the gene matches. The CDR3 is CASSQLAGVGETQYF. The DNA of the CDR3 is TGTGCCAGCAGCCAACTAGCGGGAGTGGGGGAGACCCAGTACTTC.

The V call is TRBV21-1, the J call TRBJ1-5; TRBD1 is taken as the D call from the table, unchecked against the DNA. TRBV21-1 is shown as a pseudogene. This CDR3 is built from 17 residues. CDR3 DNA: TGTGCCAGCAGCAAAGCAATTGGTGCCAGAAGCAATCAGCCCCAGCATTTT. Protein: CASSKAIGARSNQPQHF.

CDR3 in amino acids: CASSIEGSRSYEQYF. CDR3 DNA: TGTGCCAGTAGTATTGAGGGTAGTCGCTCCTACGAGCAGTACTTC. The chain employs TRBV19 and TRBJ2-7, with D possibly matching TRBD2 (5 bases). Germline V gene lookup returns CDR1 LNHDA and CDR2 SQIVND (reference sequence). The CDR3 sequence is 15 residues long. Trimming pared 3 bases from V and 0 bases from J, leaving 12 bases between.

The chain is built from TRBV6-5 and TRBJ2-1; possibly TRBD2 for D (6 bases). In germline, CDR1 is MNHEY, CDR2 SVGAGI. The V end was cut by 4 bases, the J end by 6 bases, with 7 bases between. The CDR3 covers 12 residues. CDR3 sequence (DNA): TGTGCCAGCAGTTTGGGGGGCAATGAGCAGTTCTTC. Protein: CASSLGGNEQFF.

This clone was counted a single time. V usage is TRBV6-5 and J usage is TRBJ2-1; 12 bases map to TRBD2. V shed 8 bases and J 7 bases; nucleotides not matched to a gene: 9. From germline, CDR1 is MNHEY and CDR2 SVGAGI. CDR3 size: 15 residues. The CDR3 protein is CASATFGLAGNEQFF. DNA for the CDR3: TGTGCCAGCGCAACTTTTGGACTAGCGGGGAATGAGCAGTTCTTC.

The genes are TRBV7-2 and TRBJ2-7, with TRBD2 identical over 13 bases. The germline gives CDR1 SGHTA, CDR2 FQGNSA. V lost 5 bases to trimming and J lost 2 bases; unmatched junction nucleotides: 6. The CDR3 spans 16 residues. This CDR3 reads CASSTEGTSGAYEQYF. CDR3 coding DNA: TGTGCCAGCAGCACAGAAGGGACTAGCGGGGCCTACGAGCAGTACTTC.

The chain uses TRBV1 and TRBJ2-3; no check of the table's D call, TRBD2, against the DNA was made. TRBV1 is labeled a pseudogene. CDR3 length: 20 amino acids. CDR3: CTSSQVGLAGRTRSTDTQYF. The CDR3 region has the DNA TGCACCAGCAGCCAGGTCGGACTAGCGGGTCGAACTCGTAGCACAGATACGCAGTATTTT.

In DNA, the CDR3 is TGCAGCGTCAACCCGGGGGGGACAGATACGCAGTATTTT. The encoded protein is CSVNPGGTDTQYF. The V and J genes are TRBV29-1 and TRBJ2-3; TRBD2 matches at 8 bases. The ends lost 6 bases at V and 3 bases at J; junction bases unmatched: 5. Germline-derived CDR1 and CDR2 are SQVTM and ANQGSEA. This CDR3 spans 13 amino acids.

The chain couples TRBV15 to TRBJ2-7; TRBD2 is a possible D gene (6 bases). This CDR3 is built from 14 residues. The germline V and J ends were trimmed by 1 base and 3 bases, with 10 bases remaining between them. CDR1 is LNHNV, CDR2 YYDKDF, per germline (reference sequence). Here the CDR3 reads CATSRAGLNYEQYF. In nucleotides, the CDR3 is TGTGCCACCAGCAGAGCGGGACTCAACTACGAGCAGTACTTC.

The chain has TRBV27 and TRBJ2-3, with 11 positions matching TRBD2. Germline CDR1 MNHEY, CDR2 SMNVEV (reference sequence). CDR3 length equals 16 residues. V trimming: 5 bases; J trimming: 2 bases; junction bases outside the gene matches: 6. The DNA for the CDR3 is TGTGCCAGCAGTAATGGACTAGCGGGCCTCACAGATACGCAGTATTTT. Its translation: CASSNGLAGLTDTQYF.

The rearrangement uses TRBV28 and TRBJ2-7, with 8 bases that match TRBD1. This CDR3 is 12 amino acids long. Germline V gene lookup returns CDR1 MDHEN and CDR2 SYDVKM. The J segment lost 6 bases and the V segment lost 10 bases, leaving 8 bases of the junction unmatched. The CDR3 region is CATAGGAGEQYF. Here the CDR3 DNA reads TGTGCCACCGCAGGGGGCGCGGGCGAGCAGTACTTC.

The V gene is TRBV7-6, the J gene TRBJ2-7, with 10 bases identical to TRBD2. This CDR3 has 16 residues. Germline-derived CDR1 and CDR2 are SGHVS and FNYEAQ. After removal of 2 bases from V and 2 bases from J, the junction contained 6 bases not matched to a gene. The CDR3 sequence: CASSLLAGAATYEQYF. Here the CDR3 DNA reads TGTGCCAGCAGCTTACTAGCGGGGGCCGCAACCTACGAGCAGTACTTC.

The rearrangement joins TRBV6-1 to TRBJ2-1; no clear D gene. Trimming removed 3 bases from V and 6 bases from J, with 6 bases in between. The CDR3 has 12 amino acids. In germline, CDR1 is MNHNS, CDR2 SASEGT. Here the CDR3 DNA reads TGTGCCAGCAGTGATCTCGGCAATGAGCAGTTCTTC. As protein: CASSDLGNEQFF.

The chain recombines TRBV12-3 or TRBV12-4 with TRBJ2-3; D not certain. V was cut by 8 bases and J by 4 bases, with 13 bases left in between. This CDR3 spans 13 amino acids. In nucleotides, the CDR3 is TGTGCCAGCGCCGAGGTGATGGCAGATACGCAGTATTTT. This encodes CASAEVMADTQYF.

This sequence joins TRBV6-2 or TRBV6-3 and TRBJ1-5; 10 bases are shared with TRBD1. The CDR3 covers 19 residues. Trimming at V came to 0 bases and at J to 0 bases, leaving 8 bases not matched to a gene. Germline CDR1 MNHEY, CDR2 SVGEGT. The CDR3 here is CASSYSGQGERFSNQPQHF. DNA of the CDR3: TGTGCCAGCAGTTACTCCGGACAGGGGGAGAGATTTAGCAATCAGCCCCAGCATTTT.

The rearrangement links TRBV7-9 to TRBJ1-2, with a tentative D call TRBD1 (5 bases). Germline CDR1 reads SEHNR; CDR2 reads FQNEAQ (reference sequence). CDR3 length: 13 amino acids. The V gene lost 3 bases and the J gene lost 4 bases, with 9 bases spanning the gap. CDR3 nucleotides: TGTGCCAGCAGCTTGGCAGGGATCTATGGCTACACCTTC. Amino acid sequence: CASSLAGIYGYTF.

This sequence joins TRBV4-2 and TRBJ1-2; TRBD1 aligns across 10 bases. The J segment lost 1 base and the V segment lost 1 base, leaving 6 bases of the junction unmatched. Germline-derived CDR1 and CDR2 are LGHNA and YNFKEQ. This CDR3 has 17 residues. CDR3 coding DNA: TGTGCCAGCAGCCAAGTCGATGGGACAGGGGTTAACTATGGCTACACCTTC. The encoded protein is CASSQVDGTGVNYGYTF.